The clone carrying this T cell receptor beta chain has a handful of counts. Its cognate antigen is unknown. The record originates from a study of response to subunit inactivated influenza vaccine. MiXCR was run by TCRdb on the RT-PCR reads, yielding one entry per CDR3 protein. This repertoire shows hundreds of thousands of distinct CDR3 sequences, 12% to 15% found once; its top ten account for 7.5% to 8%. Germline CDR1 and CDR2: SGHNT and YYREEE (reference sequence). The CDR3 is 17 amino acids. V trimming: 0 bases; J trimming: 5 bases; junction bases outside the gene matches: 10. General study findings and limits: Authors suggested that a seasonal influenza vaccination recruits few new T cells each time.

The sequences come from PBMCs from blood, collected approximately 15 days before vaccination. The rearrangement joins TRBV5-4 to TRBJ2-1; 8 nucleotides match TRBD2. This TCR was sampled from a man aged 50-60 years who received an inactivated influenza vaccine. The CDR3 sequence: CASSLAKVAGPDNEQFF. As DNA, the CDR3 is TGTGCCAGCAGCTTGGCCAAGGTAGCGGGACCGGACAATGAGCAGTTCTTC.